The 13 T cell receptor beta chains in this list originate from one sample, sequenced in a study of T cells in Graves' hyperthyroidism and ophthalmopathy. Amplified regions were TCR beta CDR3 sequences from RNA transcripts. The primer set for the first-round RT-PCR of the TCR CDR3 was HTBI. TCRdb redid the calling of the multiplex PCR reads with MiXCR, one entry per CDR3 protein. Found here are hundreds of thousands of distinct CDR3 sequences, roughly 16% of them singletons; the top ten hold 3.8%. Sequenced input: blood. Receptors were obtained from a woman under 40 with Graves' hyperthyroidism.

This clonotype was found many times. The chain joins TRBV28 to TRBJ2-5; D may correspond to TRBD1 or TRBD2 (7 bases each). With 5 bases removed from V and 5 bases from J, the gap between germline ends came to 15 bases. The CDR3 has 14 amino acids. The germline V gene encodes CDR1 MDHEN and CDR2 SYDVKM. The CDR3 DNA reads TGTGCCAGCAGTGATGACAGGGAGGGGGAGACCCAGTACTTC. It encodes CASSDDREGETQYF.

This clonotype has a handful of counts. The V gene is TRBV18, the J gene TRBJ2-1, with a weak D call TRBD2 (6 bases). CDR3 length: 15 amino acids. The ends were cut back, 1 base at V and 8 bases at J, with 15 bases in the middle. The V gene's germline CDR1 is KGHSH and CDR2 LQKENI. CDR3 sequence: CASSPLFLGGDEQFF. The CDR3 DNA reads TGTGCCAGCTCACCACTGTTCCTAGGCGGGGATGAGCAGTTCTTC.

The table lists this clonotype with a few counts. The CDR3 bases are TGCAGTGTACCGTCCGGCGGTCCTGGCTACACCTTC. This sequence encodes CSVPSGGPGYTF. The chain carries TRBV20-1 and TRBJ1-2; D not resolved. This CDR3 has 12 residues. From germline, CDR1 is DFQATT and CDR2 SNEGSKA (reference sequence). The ends were cut back, 7 bases at V and 7 bases at J, with 16 bases in the middle.

This clonotype showed up many times. The chain links TRBV28 to TRBJ2-7, with 7 bases identical to TRBD1. The junction had 5 bases not matched to a gene; V was cut back by 2 bases and J by 4 bases. This CDR3 has 14 amino acids. Germline V gene data show CDR1 as MDHEN and CDR2 as SYDVKM. The CDR3 DNA reads as TGTGCCAGCAGTTTACCGGGGACAGCATACGAGCAGTACTTC. Translated, it gives CASSLPGTAYEQYF.

Ten or more counts support this clonotype. In nucleotides, the CDR3 is TGTGCCAGCAGTTTAGTTCATGAGACCCAGTACTTC. Its translation is CASSLVHETQYF. The rearrangement links TRBV12-3 or TRBV12-4 to TRBJ2-5; D not resolved. V shed 1 base and J shed 5 bases, with 5 bases lying between them. The CDR3 has 12 residues.

At least ten counts were recorded for this clonotype. The rearrangement joins TRBV6-2 or TRBV6-3 to TRBJ1-6, with D possibly TRBD1 on 6 matching bases. Trimming removed 5 bases from V and 7 bases from J, with 18 bases in between. The germline V gene has CDR1 MNHEY and CDR2 SVGEGT. The CDR3 covers 16 residues. CDR3 sequence (DNA): TGTGCCAGCAGTCAACAGGGTGGCGGGCCGAATTCACCCCTCCACTTT. It translates to CASSQQGGGPNSPLHF.

The gene calls are TRBV29-1 and TRBJ2-7; a possible D gene is TRBD2 (7 bases). The V end lost 1 base, the J end lost 6 bases, and 19 bases lay between the germline ends. The CDR3 sequence is 15 residues long. Germline values: CDR1 SQVTM, CDR2 ANQGSEA. CDR3 residues: CSVEGGGGPGGEQYF. The DNA of the CDR3 is TGCAGCGTTGAAGGGGGGGGGGGGCCCGGTGGCGAGCAGTACTTC.

The chain combines TRBV5-1 with TRBJ2-2, with 10 bases fitting TRBD1. The CDR3 is 14 amino acids. V was pared by 5 bases and J by 5 bases, with 3 bases of the junction left unmatched. Germline assignment: CDR1 SGHRS and CDR2 YFSETQ. CDR3 coding DNA: TGCGCCAGCAGAAGGGGACAGGGGACCGGGGAGCTGTTTTTT. Its protein is CASRRGQGTGELFF.

Remarks on this clonotype: A much larger clone sits a single nucleotide away, making a read error possible. The chain carries TRBV12-3 or TRBV12-4 and TRBJ2-4, with no clear D. The CDR3 consists of 14 residues. As DNA, the CDR3 is TGTGCCAGCAGTGCGGAAGGACGTAAAAACATGCAGTACTTC. Its translation is CASSAEGRKNMQYF.

This clonotype was found a few times. The rearrangement uses TRBV7-9 and TRBJ1-4; 12 nucleotides agree with TRBD1. The CDR3 sequence is 17 residues long. Germline CDR1 reads SEHNR; CDR2 reads FQNEAQ (reference sequence). V shed 5 bases and J 2 bases; nucleotides not matched to a gene: 6. The DNA of the CDR3 is TGTGCCAGCAGCATGGGACAGGGGGCAGGGACTAATGAAAAACTGTTTTTT. Its translation is CASSMGQGAGTNEKLFF.

This clonotype was seen repeatedly, ten times or more. The V call is TRBV30, the J call TRBJ2-5; tentative D call: TRBD1 (6 bases). Trimming took off 3 bases at V and 6 bases at J, with 11 bases between the two ends. This CDR3 spans 12 amino acids. Germline values: CDR1 GTSNPN, CDR2 SVGIG (reference sequence). This chain's CDR3 is CAWRGARKTQYF. CDR3 bases: TGTGCCTGGAGGGGGGCCAGGAAGACCCAGTACTTC.

This clonotype was seen repeatedly, ten times or more. The rearrangement joins TRBV6-1 to TRBJ2-1; 10 bases agree with TRBD2. This CDR3 has 18 amino acids. CDR1 MNHNS and CDR2 SASEGT come from the germline V gene. Trimming took 0 bases from V and 4 from J; bases not matched to a gene: 9. CDR3 sequence (DNA): TGTGCCAGCAGTGAAGCGCTTGTAACTAGCGGGAAGTACAATGAGCAGTTCTTC. Translation gives CASSEALVTSGKYNEQFF.

The chain combines TRBV14 with TRBJ2-7; 9 bases match TRBD2. The germline gives CDR1 SGHDN, CDR2 FVKESK. The CDR3 loop spans 17 amino acids. With V trimmed by 1 base and J by 0 bases, 7 bases remained unmatched. The DNA for the CDR3 is TGTGCCAGCAGCCAAGCACAGATTAGCGGGAGCTCCTACGAGCAGTACTTC. This encodes CASSQAQISGSSYEQYF.